A selection of T cell receptor beta chains follows, all from one sample in a study of radiotherapy plus CTLA-4 blockade in lung cancer. The data were produced by immunoSEQ multiplex PCR, yet TCRdb's version contains in-frame clones alone and is incomplete. The repertoire holds about 87,000 clones, with around 90% as singletons. Material: peripheral blood, obtained from a patient treated with radiotherapy plus ipilimumab. The source of these receptors is a human donor with non-small cell lung cancer that progressed on radiotherapy plus ipilimumab. CDR3s include the opening cysteine and the closing phenylalanine or tryptophan. Each record gives: V gene, J gene, D gene, clone size, CDR3 length, CDR3 DNA, CDR3 protein. A D gene is named only where the DNA matches it firmly. Some rows have no size entry. The others give once, few or many, or a class for an expanded clone.

TRBV6-5	TRBJ2-7	TRBD1	once	14	TGTGCCAGCCAACCGGGACAGGGTTCCTACGAGCAGTACTTC	CASQPGQGSYEQYF
TRBV4-1	TRBJ2-1	TRBD2	few	17	TGCGCCAGCAGCCAATCCCCGACTAGCGGGCAGGGGAATGAGCAGTTCTTC	CASSQSPTSGQGNEQFF
TRBV9	TRBJ2-1	TRBD2	.	14	TGTGCCAGCAGCGTTAGCGGGGGTTACAATGAGCAGTTCTTC	CASSVSGGYNEQFF
TRBV11-3	TRBJ2-7	.	.	14	TGTGCCAGCAGCTTCATAGCGGAGACCTACGAGCAGTACTTC	CASSFIAETYEQYF
TRBV18	TRBJ1-2	TRBD1	.	15	TGTGCCAGCTCACCCACACAGGGGGGTGGGGCTGGCTACACCTTC	CASSPTQGGGAGYTF
TRBV9	TRBJ1-2	.	.	17	TGTGCCAGCAGCACACCCAGGGACAACAGAATCAACTATGGCTACACCTTC	CASSTPRDNRINYGYTF
TRBV27	TRBJ2-4	.	few	11	TGTGCCAGCAGGTCACAAACGACTCAGTACTTC	CASRSQTTQYF
TRBV7-3	TRBJ2-5	.	.	9	TGTGCACCCCCTTATCCCCAGTACTTC	CAPPYPQYF
TRBV5-4	TRBJ2-1	TRBD2	.	15	TGTGCCAGCAGTCGCGGACTAGCGGGATACAATGAGCAGTTCTTC	CASSRGLAGYNEQFF
TRBV6-5	TRBJ2-3	TRBD2	.	16	TGTGCCAGCAGTTCAATGGGGAGGGCCGGCACAGATACGCAGTATTTT	CASSSMGRAGTDTQYF
TRBV6-1	TRBJ2-1	.	once	13	TGTGCCAGCAGTGATTCCTACCACAATGAGCAGTTCTTC	CASSDSYHNEQFF
TRBV7-9	TRBJ2-3	.	.	16	TGTGCCAGCAGCTTAGGATGGGGACACACGGGGGATACGCAGTATTTT	CASSLGWGHTGDTQYF
TRBV19	TRBJ1-5	TRBD1	.	12	TGTGCCAGTCGGGACAGAAATCAGCCCCAGCATTTT	CASRDRNQPQHF
TRBV7-2	TRBJ2-1	.	.	15	TGTGCCAGCAGCTTAGCGGCTAGCGTTTACAATGAGCAGTTCTTC	CASSLAASVYNEQFF
TRBV5-4	TRBJ2-5	.	.	11	TGTGCCAGCAGCTTTCTGGAGACCCAGTACTTC	CASSFLETQYF
TRBV2	TRBJ2-2	.	.	12	TGTGCCAGCAGTCTGGAGACCGGGGAGCTGTTTTTT	CASSLETGELFF
TRBV9	TRBJ1-1	.	.	13	TGTGCCAGCAGCGCGCGCATGAACACTGAAGCTTTCTTT	CASSARMNTEAFF
TRBV12-5	TRBJ1-2	.	.	13	TGTGCTAGTGGTGCCACAGGATCTGGGGGCTACACCTTC	CASGATGSGGYTF
TRBV18	TRBJ1-5	TRBD1	.	15	TGTGCCAGCTCACCAAGCCAGGGGGCTGATCAGCCCCAGCATTTT	CASSPSQGADQPQHF
TRBV5-1	TRBJ2-4	.	.	16	TGCGCCAGCAGCTTGGAAGCAGGACTAGCCAAAAACATTCAGTACTTC	CASSLEAGLAKNIQYF
TRBV5-1	TRBJ2-2	.	once	15	TGCGCCAGCAGCTTAGGACAGATAAACACCGGGGAGCTGTTTTTT	CASSLGQINTGELFF
TRBV19	TRBJ2-1	TRBD1	few	15	TGTGCCAGTAGTAGTCAGGGACAGCTTTACAATGAGCAGTTCTTC	CASSSQGQLYNEQFF
TRBV9	TRBJ1-1	.	once	16	TGTGCCAGCAGCGTAGGCCTGCAGGGGTCGGACACTGAAGCTTTCTTT	CASSVGLQGSDTEAFF
TRBV7-2	TRBJ1-3	.	few	15	TGTGCCAGCAGCTTAGCACCGCAGGCTGGAAACACCATATATTTT	CASSLAPQAGNTIYF
TRBV7-3	TRBJ2-1	.	.	13	TGTGCCAGCAGCCGCGCTCTAGGTGGTGAGCAGTTCTTC	CASSRALGGEQFF
TRBV18	TRBJ2-7	.	.	14	TGTGCCAGCTCACCGCGACCGGGCCCCTACGAGCAGTACTTC	CASSPRPGPYEQYF
TRBV5-1	TRBJ2-2	.	.	16	TGCGCCAGCAGCCGCTTTTTGACCCCTAACACCGGGGAGCTGTTTTTT	CASSRFLTPNTGELFF